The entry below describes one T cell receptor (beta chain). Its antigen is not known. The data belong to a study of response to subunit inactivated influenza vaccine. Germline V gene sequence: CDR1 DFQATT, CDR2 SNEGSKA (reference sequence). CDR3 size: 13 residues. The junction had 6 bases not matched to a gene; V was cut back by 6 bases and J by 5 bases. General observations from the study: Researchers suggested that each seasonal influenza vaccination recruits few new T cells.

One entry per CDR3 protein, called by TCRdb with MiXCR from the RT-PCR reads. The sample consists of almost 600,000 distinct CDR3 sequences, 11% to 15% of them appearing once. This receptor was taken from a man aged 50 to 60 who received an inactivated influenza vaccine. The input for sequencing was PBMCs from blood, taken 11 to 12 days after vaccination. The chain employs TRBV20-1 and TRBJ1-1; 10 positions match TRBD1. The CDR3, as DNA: TGCAGTGCCGCACTGGACAGGGGGACTGAAGCTTTCTTT. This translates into CSAALDRGTEAFF.